The 26 T cell receptor beta chains given below trace back to one sample, sequenced in a study of blood T cell repertoires in COVID-19. The assay was immunoSEQ multiplex PCR, and TCRdb's table has in-frame clones only and misses some. The sample lists roughly 100,000 clones, 88% occurring once. The sample taken for sequencing was peripheral blood. These receptors came from a woman older than 75 with active COVID-19.

The J gene is TRBJ2-1, the V gene TRBV6-2 or TRBV6-3, with D unresolved. From germline, CDR1 is MNHEY and CDR2 SVGEGT. V was shortened by 3 bases and J by 5 bases, with 20 bases between the two germline ends. The CDR3 has 17 amino acids. CDR3 in amino acids: CASSYSPTESPNNEQFF. The CDR3 nucleotides are TGTGCCAGCAGTTATTCTCCTACAGAGTCTCCTAACAATGAGCAGTTCTTC.

The CDR3 loop reads CASSAKGARVDYGYTF. CDR3 sequence (DNA): TGTGCCAGCAGTGCAAAGGGGGCGAGAGTCGACTATGGCTACACCTTC. The chain is built from TRBV6-4 and TRBJ1-2; 7 nucleotides match TRBD1. V shed 4 bases and J 3 bases; nucleotides not matched to a gene: 11. The CDR3 extends over 16 amino acids. Per germline, CDR1 MRHNA and CDR2 SNTAGT.

The rearrangement links TRBV27 to TRBJ1-4; 11 bases align to TRBD1. CDR3 length equals 16 residues. Germline CDR1 is MNHEY and CDR2 is SMNVEV (reference sequence). Trimming at V came to 4 bases and at J to 7 bases, leaving 8 bases not matched to a gene. The CDR3 DNA is TGTGCCAGCAGTTGGACAGGGGGCGCGAGGGGTGAAAAACTGTTTTTT. It yields the protein CASSWTGGARGEKLFF.

This clone was picked up one time. The chain combines TRBV5-1 with TRBJ2-1, with D perhaps TRBD2 (6 bases). Germline loops: CDR1 SGHRS, CDR2 YFSETQ. V was pared by 0 bases and J by 6 bases, with 13 bases between. The CDR3 runs to 15 residues. The CDR3 protein is CASSLGDLQFNEQFF. The CDR3 DNA reads TGCGCCAGCAGCTTGGGGGACTTACAGTTCAATGAGCAGTTCTTC.

V and J are TRBV30 and TRBJ2-5; 8 positions agree with TRBD2. This CDR3 comprises 13 residues. The trim removed 0 bases at V and 8 bases at J, leaving 5 bases unmatched. The germline gives CDR1 GTSNPN, CDR2 SVGIG (reference sequence). CDR3 region: CAWSVSGSGTQYF. In nucleotides, the CDR3 is TGTGCCTGGAGTGTAAGCGGGAGCGGAACCCAGTACTTC.

The CDR3 sequence: CASRGQGVGGYTF. CDR3 nucleotide sequence: TGTGCCAGCAGGGGACAGGGGGTAGGTGGCTACACCTTC. The genes are TRBV12-3 or TRBV12-4 and TRBJ1-2; TRBD1 matches 11 bases. The CDR3 is 13 residues long. V dropped 6 bases and J dropped 7; count of bases not matched to a gene: 4.

In this sample, this clone turned up a few times. This chain links TRBV15 with TRBJ2-1; weak D call: TRBD2 (5 bases). Per germline, CDR1 LNHNV and CDR2 YYDKDF (reference sequence). Trimming took off 1 base at V and 2 bases at J, with 9 bases between the two ends. This CDR3 has 15 amino acids. CDR3 DNA: TGTGCCACCAGCAGAGCCGGGAATACCTACAATGAGCAGTTCTTC. Translation: CATSRAGNTYNEQFF. The variable domain in full, with the rest retrieved from reference TRBV15 and TRBJ2-1, is DAMVIQNPRYQVTQFGKPVTLSCSQTLNHNVMYWYQQKSSQAPKLLFHYYDKDFNNEADTPDNFQSRRPNTSFCFLDIRSPGLGDTAMYLCATSRAGNTYNEQFFGPGTRLTVL.

The V and J genes are TRBV7-2 and TRBJ2-1, with 11 bases identical to TRBD2. The germline V gene encodes CDR1 SGHTA and CDR2 FQGNSA. The CDR3 consists of 19 residues. J lost 1 base, V lost 1 base, and 9 bases had no gene match. CDR3 nucleotide sequence: TGTGCCAGCAGCTTAGATACTAGCGGGAGTAGAGGGTCCTACAATGAGCAGTTCTTC. This encodes CASSLDTSGSRGSYNEQFF.

J is TRBJ2-2 and V is TRBV2; possible D gene TRBD2, 6 bases. CDR1 and CDR2 (germline): SNHLY, FYNNEI. CDR3 length equals 15 residues. V was shortened by 6 bases and J by 7 bases, with 18 bases between the two germline ends. The CDR3 sequence: CASSAGRGYGGELFF. The CDR3 bases are TGTGCCAGCAGCGCAGGACGGGGGTACGGCGGGGAGCTGTTTTTT.

The gene calls are TRBV6-5 and TRBJ1-2; D perhaps matches TRBD1 (6 bases). The CDR3 runs to 16 residues. Trimming left V 2 bases short and J 5 bases short, with 18 bases between. Germline V CDR1 and CDR2: MNHEY, SVGAGI. For the CDR3, the DNA is TGTGCCAGCAGTTACGCCCAGGGGCCGCTCGCTTATGGCTACACCTTC. Residues: CASSYAQGPLAYGYTF.

This clone was recorded once. The chain joins TRBV6-5 to TRBJ2-2; 7 bases align to TRBD2. The V gene's germline CDR1 is MNHEY and CDR2 SVGAGI. The CDR3 totals 15 residues. V dropped 8 bases and J dropped 5; count of bases not matched to a gene: 11. CDR3 in DNA: TGTGCCAGCGCATCGGGAGGCGGTTGGACCGGGGAGCTGTTTTTT. Residues: CASASGGGWTGELFF.

This CDR3 is CASSIGTSGRSYNEQFF. For the CDR3, the DNA is TGTGCCAGTAGTATCGGGACTAGCGGGAGGTCCTACAATGAGCAGTTCTTC. The chain has TRBV19 and TRBJ2-1; 15 bases fit TRBD2. The CDR3 has 17 residues. The V and J ends lost 3 bases and 1 base, in that order; junction bases with no gene match: 1. The germline gives CDR1 LNHDA, CDR2 SQIVND (reference sequence).

This clone was seen only a few times. The chain is built from TRBV25-1 and TRBJ2-7; 11 bases line up with TRBD1. The V segment lost 1 base and the J segment 4 bases; nucleotides outside the gene matches: 3. The germline CDR1 and CDR2 sequences are MGHDK and SYGVNS. This CDR3 comprises 15 residues. The CDR3 is CASSEFGTGGYEQYF. The DNA for the CDR3 is TGTGCCAGCAGTGAATTTGGGACAGGGGGTTACGAGCAGTACTTC.

The count of this clone is one. This chain uses TRBV13 with TRBJ2-7; 7 positions agree with TRBD1. The J segment lost 0 bases and the V segment lost 3 bases, leaving 11 bases of the junction unmatched. This CDR3 comprises 17 residues. In germline, CDR1 is PRHDT, CDR2 FYEKMQ (reference sequence). The CDR3 bases are TGTGCCAGCAGCTTCCGGGACAGCTCAAAAATCTCCTACGAGCAGTACTTC. Protein sequence: CASSFRDSSKISYEQYF.

This clone was detected only once. This chain joins TRBV21-1 and TRBJ2-2; the D call TRBD1 from the table was never checked on the DNA. TRBV21-1 is given as a pseudogene. The CDR3 runs to 18 residues. The CDR3 sequence: CASSNLPGTGVGTGELFF. As DNA, the CDR3 is TGTGCCAGCAGCAACCTACCCGGGACAGGGGTGGGCACCGGGGAGCTGTTTTTT.

Only one count was recorded for this clone. The V and J genes are TRBV20-1 and TRBJ2-1; 7 bases fit TRBD1. Germline lookup yields CDR1 DFQATT and CDR2 SNEGSKA (reference sequence). V was clipped by 3 bases and J by 9 bases; unmatched bases: 5. CDR3 length: 12 amino acids. In nucleotides, the CDR3 is TGCAGTGCTAGTCTACAGGGGATTGAGCAGTTCTTC. As protein: CSASLQGIEQFF.

The rearrangement uses TRBV19 and TRBJ2-5; 9 bases map to TRBD2. CDR3 length: 17 residues. The germline V gene has CDR1 LNHDA and CDR2 SQIVND (reference sequence). Trimming took 2 bases from V and 5 from J; bases not matched to a gene: 12. The CDR3 spells CASSIRGSLAGQETQYF. CDR3 DNA sequence: TGTGCCAGTAGTATAAGGGGCAGCCTAGCGGGACAGGAGACCCAGTACTTC.

The CDR3: CAISDAYGGEVGGHEQYF. The DNA for the CDR3 is TGTGCCATCAGTGATGCCTATGGGGGCGAGGTGGGAGGGCACGAGCAGTACTTC. The chain links TRBV10-3 to TRBJ2-7; weak D call: TRBD2 (7 bases). V lost 3 bases and J lost 5, with 26 bases in between. Germline V gene data show CDR1 as ENHRY and CDR2 as SYGVKD. The CDR3 runs 18 residues.

DNA for the CDR3: TGTGCCAGCAGCTTAGGACTAGCGGGAGAACGGATTCAGTACTTC. This codes for CASSLGLAGERIQYF. The chain combines TRBV7-2 with TRBJ2-4; 12 positions match TRBD2. V shed 1 base and J 10 bases; nucleotides not matched to a gene: 5. The CDR3 extends over 15 amino acids. The germline gives CDR1 SGHTA, CDR2 FQGNSA.

The table lists this clone with a few counts. J is TRBJ1-3 and V is TRBV19; a possible D gene is TRBD1 (6 bases). The V gene lost 5 bases and the J gene lost 0 bases, with 8 bases spanning the gap. CDR1 LNHDA and CDR2 SQIVND come from the germline V gene (reference sequence). The CDR3 has 14 amino acids. CDR3 sequence: CASSGQYSGNTIYF. In DNA form, the CDR3 reads TGTGCCAGTAGTGGACAGTACTCTGGAAACACCATATATTTT.

The gene calls are TRBV9 and TRBJ2-1; 11 bases are shared with TRBD2. The CDR3 sequence is 15 residues long. CDR1 SGDLS and CDR2 YYNGEE come from the germline V gene. The V and J ends lost 2 bases and 3 bases, in that order; junction bases with no gene match: 1. The CDR3 reads CASSVGTSGYNEQFF. CDR3 nucleotide sequence: TGTGCCAGCAGCGTGGGGACTAGCGGCTACAATGAGCAGTTCTTC.

The chain is built from TRBV28 and TRBJ2-3; the match to TRBD1 covers 8 bases. The CDR3 is 13 residues long. The germline CDR1 and CDR2 sequences are MDHEN and SYDVKM. The V gene end was trimmed by 8 bases and the J gene end by 5 bases; junction bases not matched to a gene: 6. This CDR3 reads CASGTGRVDTQYF. The CDR3 bases are TGTGCCAGCGGGACAGGCCGGGTAGATACGCAGTATTTT.

V gene TRBV24-1 combines with J gene TRBJ2-3; D is unclear. Germline V gene sequence: CDR1 KGHDR, CDR2 SFDVKD. This CDR3 is 16 amino acids long. Trimming removed 9 bases from V and 2 bases from J, with 20 bases in between. The CDR3 region has the DNA TGTGCCACCTCTTCGAATATAGTACGTGCCACAGATACGCAGTATTTT. Protein: CATSSNIVRATDTQYF.

The CDR3 loop is CASRLGQDAPPLHF. CDR3 DNA sequence: TGTGCAAGTCGCTTAGGACAGGACGCCCCCCCCCTCCACTTT. V gene TRBV12-2 combines with J gene TRBJ1-6; the DNA was not used to check the table's D call, TRBD1. TRBV12-2 is recorded as a pseudogene. This CDR3 contains 14 residues.

The chain is built from TRBV7-9 and TRBJ1-6; 12 bases fit TRBD1. The CDR3 spans 17 residues. Germline trimming cut 5 bases from V and 10 bases from J; bases unmatched to any gene: 12. CDR1 SEHNR and CDR2 FQNEAQ come from the germline V gene (reference sequence). The CDR3 DNA is TGTGCCAGCAGCATTCCGGGACAGGGGGCTTCGGGGTCACCCCTCCACTTT. As protein: CASSIPGQGASGSPLHF.

The chain carries TRBV2 and TRBJ2-2; D unresolved. Per germline, CDR1 SNHLY and CDR2 FYNNEI. This CDR3 comprises 13 residues. V shed 6 bases and J shed 7 bases, with 12 bases lying between them. As DNA, the CDR3 is TGTGCCAGCAGCGACCTAGGTCTCGGGGAGCTGTTTTTT. Protein: CASSDLGLGELFF.